Listed here are 19 T cell receptor beta chains from one sample, sequenced in a study of pediatric ulcerative colitis. Libraries were prepared by immunoSEQ multiplex PCR; TCRdb keeps only in-frame clonotypes and omits some of them. The sample shows about 36,000 clones, approximately 82% of them seen only once. The sample taken for sequencing was blood. These receptors all come from a girl aged 5 to 17 with moderate ulcerative colitis.

This clone was seen just once. The gene calls are TRBV7-2 and TRBJ2-5; D is unresolved. Between the trimmed V and J ends, which lost 1 base and 4 bases, there was a span of 7 bases. The CDR3 has 13 residues. Germline CDR1 and CDR2: SGHTA and FQGNSA. CDR3 in amino acids: CASSLGERETQYF. The DNA of the CDR3 is TGTGCCAGCAGCTTAGGGGAACGAGAGACCCAGTACTTC.

The chain employs TRBV6-5 and TRBJ2-3; no definite D call. There are 16 residues in the CDR3. The germline V and J ends were trimmed by 2 bases and 0 bases, with 12 bases remaining between them. Per germline, CDR1 MNHEY and CDR2 SVGAGI. This chain's CDR3 is CASSYDGSGSTDTQYF. As DNA, the CDR3 is TGTGCCAGCAGTTACGACGGATCGGGTAGCACAGATACGCAGTATTTT.

The chain's CDR3 is CASSYVTGYNQPQHF. The DNA for the CDR3 is TGTGCCAGCAGTTACGTGACAGGGTACAATCAGCCCCAGCATTTT. This chain links TRBV6-5 with TRBJ1-5; 7 nucleotides agree with TRBD1. After removal of 2 bases from V and 3 bases from J, the junction contained 4 bases not matched to a gene. The CDR3 loop spans 15 amino acids. The germline CDR1 and CDR2 sequences are MNHEY and SVGAGI.

The CDR3 loop is CASSLGQHYGYTF. The CDR3, as DNA: TGCGCCAGCAGCTTGGGTCAGCACTATGGCTACACCTTC. This chain uses TRBV5-1 with TRBJ1-2; D unresolved. Germline lookup yields CDR1 SGHRS and CDR2 YFSETQ. The CDR3 has 13 amino acids. With 0 bases removed from V and 3 bases from J, the gap between germline ends came to 6 bases.

The chain is built from TRBV5-1 and TRBJ2-7; D gene ambiguous. CDR1 SGHRS and CDR2 YFSETQ come from the germline V gene. This CDR3 is 13 amino acids long. With 2 bases removed from V and 2 bases from J, the gap between germline ends came to 8 bases. CDR3 amino acids: CASSLEVTYEQYF. The CDR3 bases are TGCGCCAGCAGCTTAGAAGTTACCTACGAGCAGTACTTC.

This clone appeared a single time. J is TRBJ1-1 and V is TRBV29-1, with 10 positions matching TRBD1. Germline CDR1 is SQVTM and CDR2 is ANQGSEA. This CDR3 has 14 amino acids. Losses at the gene ends were 7 bases for V and 4 bases for J; bases not matched to a gene: 9. Here the CDR3 DNA reads TGCAGCGGATTGACAGGGGGCGTTGGCACTGAAGCTTTCTTT. Translating gives CSGLTGGVGTEAFF.

This clone was seen a few times. The V call is TRBV27, the J call TRBJ1-5; unclear D gene. The CDR3 sequence is 13 residues long. V lost 5 bases and J lost 8, with 13 bases in between. Germline loops: CDR1 MNHEY, CDR2 SMNVEV (reference sequence). CDR3 loop: CASSVRPLEPQHF. CDR3 DNA sequence: TGTGCCAGCAGTGTCAGGCCCTTGGAGCCCCAGCATTTT.

Comments on this clone: Within the sample, other DNA sequences also encode this same CDR3. This chain links TRBV7-9 with TRBJ1-1; TRBD1 agrees at 7 bases. Trimming took 4 bases from V and 5 from J; bases not matched to a gene: 4. This CDR3 contains 13 residues. From germline, CDR1 is SEHNR and CDR2 FQNEAQ (reference sequence). CDR3 loop: CASSSPGGTEAFF. DNA of the CDR3: TGTGCCAGCAGCTCGCCAGGGGGTACTGAAGCTTTCTTT.

The V and J genes are TRBV29-1 and TRBJ1-2; perhaps TRBD1 as D (6 bases). CDR1 is SQVTM and CDR2 is ANQGSEA in the germline V gene. V lost 8 bases to trimming and J lost 1 base, with 14 bases between them. This CDR3 spans 13 amino acids. As DNA, the CDR3 is TGCAGCCAATCAATACAGGGTAACTATGGCTACACCTTC. Protein sequence: CSQSIQGNYGYTF.

The chain has TRBV4-2 and TRBJ1-2, with D possibly matching TRBD1 (6 bases). Trimming took 6 bases from V and 2 from J, leaving 10 bases between them. CDR3 size: 13 residues. Germline CDR1 LGHNA, CDR2 YNFKEQ. CDR3 coding DNA: TGTGCCAGCAGAGGCGGACAGAACTATGGCTACACCTTC. It translates to CASRGGQNYGYTF.

The chain joins TRBV2 to TRBJ2-2, with TRBD1 matching over 12 bases. The CDR3 is made up of 17 amino acids. The germline V gene encodes CDR1 SNHLY and CDR2 FYNNEI. Germline trimming cut 6 bases from V and 3 bases from J; bases unmatched to any gene: 8. The CDR3 region has the DNA TGTGCCAGCAGAAGACCCGGGACAGGGGGCTACACCGGGGAGCTGTTTTTT. Its protein product is CASRRPGTGGYTGELFF.

The chain uses TRBV7-2 and TRBJ2-2; D is unresolved. This CDR3 comprises 13 residues. The V and J ends lost 1 base and 4 bases respectively, with 4 bases between them. Germline lookup yields CDR1 SGHTA and CDR2 FQGNSA. CDR3: CASSLGRTGELFF. The CDR3 DNA follows: TGTGCCAGCAGCTTAGGTCGCACCGGGGAGCTGTTTTTT.

The chain combines TRBV7-8 with TRBJ2-1; 9 bases match TRBD2. Germline V gene data show CDR1 as SGHVS and CDR2 as FQNEAQ. The CDR3 length is 18 residues. V lost 7 bases to trimming and J lost 2 bases; unmatched junction nucleotides: 15. The CDR3 bases are TGTGCCAGCAATCCAACCGAGACTAGCGGCCTTGCCTACAATGAGCAGTTCTTC. Translated, it gives CASNPTETSGLAYNEQFF.

This clone was picked up a small number of times. This chain links TRBV28 with TRBJ1-2; no clear D. V was shortened by 11 bases and J by 8 bases, with 18 bases between the two germline ends. Germline V lookup: CDR1 MDHEN, CDR2 SYDVKM. This CDR3 is 12 amino acids long. The CDR3 DNA is TGTGCCCACAGTTTGGAGGCAAGCGGCTACACCTTC. This encodes CAHSLEASGYTF.

This chain links TRBV6-5 with TRBJ2-1; D unresolved. The CDR3 sequence is 15 residues long. CDR1 and CDR2 (germline): MNHEY, SVGAGI. Trimming pared 0 bases from V and 5 bases from J, leaving 11 bases between. The CDR3 DNA is TGTGCCAGCAGTTACTCGCCGAGGAGAGACAATGAGCAGTTCTTC. This codes for CASSYSPRRDNEQFF.

The V call is TRBV6-5, the J call TRBJ1-5; D is perhaps TRBD1 (5 bases). The ends were cut back, 6 bases at V and 8 bases at J, with 14 bases in the middle. This CDR3 region has 13 residues. Germline lookup yields CDR1 MNHEY and CDR2 SVGAGI. The CDR3 region has the DNA TGTGCCAGCAGGCAGGGTAGTAGAAAGCCCCAGCATTTT. Its translation is CASRQGSRKPQHF.

Only a few counts were recorded for this clone. Here the CDR3 reads CASSPGGAYEQFF. DNA for the CDR3: TGTGCCAGCAGTCCCGGAGGAGCGTATGAGCAGTTCTTC. V gene TRBV7-6 combines with J gene TRBJ2-1; D might be TRBD2 (5 bases). CDR1 is SGHVS and CDR2 is FNYEAQ in the germline V gene. The CDR3 is made up of 13 amino acids. V was cut by 6 bases and J by 8 bases, with 14 bases left in between.

The J gene is TRBJ2-6, the V gene TRBV7-9; D could derive from TRBD1 or TRBD2 (5 bases each). Per the germline V gene, CDR1 is SEHNR and CDR2 is FQNEAQ (reference sequence). The germline V and J ends were trimmed by 1 base and 0 bases, with 13 bases remaining between them. The CDR3 is made up of 18 amino acids. CDR3 sequence: CASSLVLGPYSGANVLTF. Written as DNA, the CDR3 is TGTGCCAGCAGCTTAGTTTTGGGACCTTACTCTGGGGCCAACGTCCTGACTTTC.

The rearrangement joins TRBV6-5 to TRBJ2-3; D is unclear. This CDR3 has 9 amino acids. Germline V lookup: CDR1 MNHEY, CDR2 SVGAGI. Trimming stripped 6 bases from V and 9 bases from J, with 4 bases between. This chain's CDR3 is CASRRTQYF. DNA of the CDR3: TGTGCCAGCAGAAGGACGCAGTATTTT.